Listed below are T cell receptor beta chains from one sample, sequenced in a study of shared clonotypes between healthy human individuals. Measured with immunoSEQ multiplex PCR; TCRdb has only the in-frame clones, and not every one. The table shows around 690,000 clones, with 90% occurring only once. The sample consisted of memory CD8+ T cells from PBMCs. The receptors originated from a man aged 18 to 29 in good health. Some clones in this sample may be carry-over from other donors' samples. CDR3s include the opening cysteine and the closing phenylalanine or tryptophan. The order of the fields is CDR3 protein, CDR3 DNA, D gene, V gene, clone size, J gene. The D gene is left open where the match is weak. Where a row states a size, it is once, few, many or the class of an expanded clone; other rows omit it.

cdr3_aa: CSVDSNYGYTF
cdr3_nt: TGCAGCGTTGACAGTAACTATGGCTACACCTTC
d_call: -
v_call: TRBV29-1
clone_size: -
j_call: TRBJ1-2

cdr3_aa: CASSSTPTGNQPQHF
cdr3_nt: TGTGCCAGCAGTTCTACCCCGACAGGCAATCAGCCCCAGCATTTT
d_call: -
v_call: TRBV28
clone_size: -
j_call: TRBJ1-5

cdr3_aa: CASSYLGEGPYEQYF
cdr3_nt: TGTGCCAGCAGCTACCTTGGGGAGGGGCCCTACGAGCAGTACTTC
d_call: TRBD2
v_call: TRBV5-6
clone_size: -
j_call: TRBJ2-7

cdr3_aa: CASSPFGQGPSNTGELFF
cdr3_nt: TGTGCCAGCAGCCCCTTCGGACAGGGACCGTCGAACACCGGGGAGCTGTTTTTT
d_call: TRBD1
v_call: TRBV9
clone_size: -
j_call: TRBJ2-2

cdr3_aa: CASRREGEQYF
cdr3_nt: TGTGCCAGTCGACGGGAAGGCGAGCAGTACTTC
d_call: -
v_call: TRBV28
clone_size: -
j_call: TRBJ2-7

cdr3_aa: CASSSGNTIYF
cdr3_nt: TGCGCCAGCAGCTCTGGAAACACCATATATTTT
d_call: -
v_call: TRBV5-1
clone_size: -
j_call: TRBJ1-3

cdr3_aa: CASSSGTSGSADTQYF
cdr3_nt: TGTGCCAGCAGCTCCGGGACTAGCGGGAGCGCAGATACGCAGTATTTT
d_call: TRBD2
v_call: TRBV13
clone_size: -
j_call: TRBJ2-3

cdr3_aa: CASSGTGPSYEQYF
cdr3_nt: TGTGCCAGCAGTGGCACCGGGCCATCCTACGAGCAGTACTTC
d_call: -
v_call: TRBV6-1
clone_size: -
j_call: TRBJ2-7

cdr3_aa: CASSLEGAQRYTGELFF
cdr3_nt: TGTGCCAGCAGCCTGGAGGGGGCGCAGCGCTACACCGGGGAGCTGTTTTTT
d_call: -
v_call: TRBV7-6
clone_size: -
j_call: TRBJ2-2

cdr3_aa: CATRAAGSHEQYF
cdr3_nt: TGTGCCACCAGGGCGGCAGGGAGCCACGAGCAGTACTTC
d_call: -
v_call: TRBV15
clone_size: -
j_call: TRBJ2-7

cdr3_aa: CASSLGLALTDTQYF
cdr3_nt: TGTGCCAGCAGTTTGGGACTAGCTTTGACAGATACGCAGTATTTT
d_call: TRBD2
v_call: TRBV28
clone_size: -
j_call: TRBJ2-3

cdr3_aa: CASSLAGVAEQYF
cdr3_nt: TGTGCCAGCAGCTTGGCAGGGGTTGCAGAGCAGTACTTC
d_call: -
v_call: TRBV7-9
clone_size: once
j_call: TRBJ2-7

cdr3_aa: CASSSERGPVWPQHF
cdr3_nt: TGTGCCAGCAGTTCTGAACGCGGCCCTGTCTGGCCCCAGCATTTT
d_call: -
v_call: TRBV2
clone_size: -
j_call: TRBJ1-5

cdr3_aa: CSVPGQGGGYTF
cdr3_nt: TGCAGCGTGCCAGGACAGGGGGGTGGCTACACCTTC
d_call: TRBD1
v_call: TRBV29-1
clone_size: -
j_call: TRBJ1-2

cdr3_aa: CASSLDMNTEAFF
cdr3_nt: TGTGCCAGCAGCCTGGACATGAACACTGAAGCTTTCTTT
d_call: -
v_call: TRBV5-5
clone_size: -
j_call: TRBJ1-1

cdr3_aa: CASSGGIGTVYGYTF
cdr3_nt: TGTGCCAGCAGTGGCGGGATCGGGACAGTCTATGGCTACACCTTC
d_call: TRBD1
v_call: TRBV25-1
clone_size: -
j_call: TRBJ1-2

cdr3_aa: CAWSVLDPDEQFF
cdr3_nt: TGTGCCTGGAGTGTACTGGACCCTGATGAGCAGTTCTTC
d_call: -
v_call: TRBV30
clone_size: -
j_call: TRBJ2-1

cdr3_aa: CASSPHGRRSYNEQFF
cdr3_nt: TGTGCCAGCAGCCCTCACGGACGGCGCTCCTACAATGAGCAGTTCTTC
d_call: -
v_call: TRBV11-2
clone_size: -
j_call: TRBJ2-1

cdr3_aa: CASRLGGPQPQHF
cdr3_nt: TGTGCCAGTCGACTGGGGGGTCCTCAGCCCCAGCATTTT
d_call: -
v_call: TRBV19
clone_size: -
j_call: TRBJ1-5

cdr3_aa: CASSPGINEKLFF
cdr3_nt: TGTGCCAGCAGCCCCGGGATTAATGAAAAACTGTTTTTT
d_call: -
v_call: TRBV5-4
clone_size: -
j_call: TRBJ1-4

cdr3_aa: CATSTNRGPSYEQYF
cdr3_nt: TGTGCCACCAGCACAAACAGGGGGCCCTCCTACGAGCAGTACTTC
d_call: TRBD1
v_call: TRBV15
clone_size: -
j_call: TRBJ2-7

cdr3_aa: CASRDSSAEQYF
cdr3_nt: TGTGCCAGCAGGGATTCTAGCGCCGAGCAGTACTTC
d_call: -
v_call: TRBV2
clone_size: -
j_call: TRBJ2-7

cdr3_aa: CASSLNPQGANEQFF
cdr3_nt: TGTGCCAGCAGCTTAAACCCCCAGGGGGCGAATGAGCAGTTCTTC
d_call: TRBD1
v_call: TRBV7-3
clone_size: -
j_call: TRBJ2-1

cdr3_aa: CASSEDWDLTGELFF
cdr3_nt: TGTGCCAGCAGTGAAGATTGGGATCTCACCGGGGAGCTGTTTTTT
d_call: -
v_call: TRBV6-1
clone_size: -
j_call: TRBJ2-2

cdr3_aa: CASSLGQGAVEQYF
cdr3_nt: TGTGCCAGCAGTCTGGGACAGGGGGCCGTCGAGCAGTACTTC
d_call: TRBD1
v_call: TRBV27
clone_size: -
j_call: TRBJ2-7

cdr3_aa: CASSFGSNGYTF
cdr3_nt: TGTGCCAGCAGCTTTGGATCTAATGGCTACACCTTC
d_call: -
v_call: TRBV5-6
clone_size: -
j_call: TRBJ1-2

cdr3_aa: CASSLYLSLSAGELFF
cdr3_nt: TGTGCCAGCAGCTTATACCTATCCCTTTCCGCCGGGGAGCTGTTTTTT
d_call: -
v_call: TRBV7-2
clone_size: -
j_call: TRBJ2-2

cdr3_aa: CASSLTSRGEKLFF
cdr3_nt: TGTGCCAGCAGTTTAACGAGCCGGGGTGAAAAACTGTTTTTT
d_call: -
v_call: TRBV27
clone_size: -
j_call: TRBJ1-4

cdr3_aa: CASSLGARETQYF
cdr3_nt: TGTGCCAGCAGCTTAGGGGCCCGGGAGACCCAGTACTTC
d_call: -
v_call: TRBV11-2
clone_size: -
j_call: TRBJ2-5

cdr3_aa: CASSVAPWRTSTDTQYF
cdr3_nt: TGTGCCAGCAGCGTAGCGCCGTGGCGTACTAGCACAGATACGCAGTATTTT
d_call: -
v_call: TRBV9
clone_size: -
j_call: TRBJ2-3

cdr3_aa: CASSRAEEGNTIYF
cdr3_nt: TGTGCCAGCAGTCGGGCGGAGGAAGGAAACACCATATATTTT
d_call: -
v_call: TRBV6-1
clone_size: few
j_call: TRBJ1-3

cdr3_aa: CASSYNRAAGSPLHF
cdr3_nt: TGTGCCAGCAGTTACAACCGGGCCGCGGGTTCACCCCTCCACTTT
d_call: -
v_call: TRBV6-6
clone_size: -
j_call: TRBJ1-6

cdr3_aa: CASRIGYTEAFF
cdr3_nt: TGCGCCAGCAGGATTGGTTACACTGAAGCTTTCTTT
d_call: -
v_call: TRBV5-1
clone_size: -
j_call: TRBJ1-1

cdr3_aa: CASSLRAGPLGYTF
cdr3_nt: TGTGCCAGCAGTTTAAGGGCGGGGCCCCTCGGCTACACCTTC
d_call: -
v_call: TRBV27
clone_size: -
j_call: TRBJ1-2

cdr3_aa: CASGLTLAGLTDTQYF
cdr3_nt: TGTGCTAGTGGTTTGACGCTAGCGGGGCTCACAGATACGCAGTATTTT
d_call: TRBD2
v_call: TRBV12-5
clone_size: -
j_call: TRBJ2-3

cdr3_aa: CASTARDSNEQFF
cdr3_nt: TGTGCCAGCACCGCCCGGGACTCCAATGAGCAGTTCTTC
d_call: -
v_call: TRBV27
clone_size: -
j_call: TRBJ2-1

cdr3_aa: CASSYVGTGELFF
cdr3_nt: TGTGCCAGCAGTTACGTAGGGACCGGGGAGCTGTTTTTT
d_call: -
v_call: TRBV6-6
clone_size: -
j_call: TRBJ2-2

cdr3_aa: CASSVGGGFYNEQFF
cdr3_nt: TGTGCCAGCAGCGTAGGTGGAGGGTTTTACAATGAGCAGTTCTTC
d_call: -
v_call: TRBV9
clone_size: -
j_call: TRBJ2-1

cdr3_aa: CASSQVPQGLGNIQYF
cdr3_nt: TGCGCCAGCAGCCAAGTACCGCAGGGGTTGGGGAACATTCAGTACTTC
d_call: -
v_call: TRBV4-1
clone_size: once
j_call: TRBJ2-4

cdr3_aa: CASTPSAGFMNTEAFF
cdr3_nt: TGTGCCAGCACCCCCTCGGCAGGGTTCATGAACACTGAAGCTTTCTTT
d_call: -
v_call: TRBV7-2
clone_size: -
j_call: TRBJ1-1

cdr3_aa: CASSLELEFQEQYF
cdr3_nt: TGTGCCAGCAGTTTAGAGTTGGAGTTCCAGGAGCAGTACTTC
d_call: -
v_call: TRBV28
clone_size: once
j_call: TRBJ2-7

cdr3_aa: CASSTIGQGGYSNQPQHF
cdr3_nt: TGTGCCAGCAGTACCATAGGACAGGGGGGATATAGCAATCAGCCCCAGCATTTT
d_call: TRBD1
v_call: TRBV27
clone_size: -
j_call: TRBJ1-5

cdr3_aa: CASSLFAGPNTGELFF
cdr3_nt: TGTGCCAGCAGTTTATTTGCAGGGCCGAACACCGGGGAGCTGTTTTTT
d_call: -
v_call: TRBV28
clone_size: -
j_call: TRBJ2-2

cdr3_aa: CASSRVGRGHEQYF
cdr3_nt: TGTGCCAGCAGCCGAGTTGGCAGGGGCCACGAGCAGTACTTC
d_call: -
v_call: TRBV7-9
clone_size: -
j_call: TRBJ2-7

cdr3_aa: CSGGHSYEQYF
cdr3_nt: TGTTCTGGAGGACACTCCTACGAGCAGTACTTC
d_call: -
v_call: TRBV30
clone_size: -
j_call: TRBJ2-7

cdr3_aa: CASSLLPGGGYTF
cdr3_nt: TGTGCCAGCAGTCTACTACCAGGTGGAGGCTACACCTTC
d_call: -
v_call: TRBV27
clone_size: -
j_call: TRBJ1-2

cdr3_aa: CASSLESQETQYF
cdr3_nt: TGTGCCAGCAGCCTCGAGAGCCAAGAGACCCAGTACTTC
d_call: -
v_call: TRBV6-8
clone_size: -
j_call: TRBJ2-5

cdr3_aa: CASSLAGNRLGMYEQYF
cdr3_nt: TGTGCCAGCAGCTTGGCCGGGAACCGCCTGGGGATGTACGAGCAGTACTTC
d_call: -
v_call: TRBV5-4
clone_size: -
j_call: TRBJ2-7

cdr3_aa: CASSSGRVDEQFF
cdr3_nt: TGTGCCAGCAGCAGCGGGAGGGTAGATGAGCAGTTCTTC
d_call: TRBD2
v_call: TRBV11-3
clone_size: -
j_call: TRBJ2-1

cdr3_aa: CASSEFGELTEAFF
cdr3_nt: TGTGCCAGCAGTGAATTCGGGGAGCTGACTGAAGCTTTCTTT
d_call: -
v_call: TRBV6-1
clone_size: -
j_call: TRBJ1-1

cdr3_aa: CASMERFAMNTEAFF
cdr3_nt: TGTGCCAGCATGGAGAGATTTGCCATGAACACTGAAGCTTTCTTT
d_call: -
v_call: TRBV6-5
clone_size: -
j_call: TRBJ1-1

cdr3_aa: CASSQDPTGFYGYTF
cdr3_nt: TGTGCCAGCAGCCAAGACCCCACAGGCTTCTATGGCTACACCTTC
d_call: -
v_call: TRBV14
clone_size: -
j_call: TRBJ1-2

cdr3_aa: CASSPAGTSTYGYTF
cdr3_nt: TGTGCCAGCAGCCCGGCGGGGACAAGTACCTATGGCTACACCTTC
d_call: -
v_call: TRBV5-5
clone_size: -
j_call: TRBJ1-2

cdr3_aa: CASRDRDTHQPQHF
cdr3_nt: TGTGCCAGCAGGGACCGGGACACTCATCAGCCCCAGCATTTT
d_call: -
v_call: TRBV28
clone_size: few
j_call: TRBJ1-5

cdr3_aa: CASSFRAGGPNTQYF
cdr3_nt: TGTGCCAGCAGTTTCAGAGCGGGAGGGCCTAATACGCAGTATTTT
d_call: TRBD2
v_call: TRBV27
clone_size: -
j_call: TRBJ2-3

cdr3_aa: CASRHRGRGQPQHF
cdr3_nt: TGTGCCAGCAGACACAGGGGTCGGGGACAGCCCCAGCATTTT
d_call: TRBD1
v_call: TRBV6-1
clone_size: -
j_call: TRBJ1-5

cdr3_aa: CASSSGIFSGNTIYF
cdr3_nt: TGTGCCAGTAGCTCAGGGATTTTCTCTGGAAACACCATATATTTT
d_call: -
v_call: TRBV19
clone_size: -
j_call: TRBJ1-3

cdr3_aa: CASSPTRSQNTGELFF
cdr3_nt: TGTGCCAGCAGCCCCACCAGAAGCCAGAACACCGGGGAGCTGTTTTTT
d_call: -
v_call: TRBV7-6
clone_size: -
j_call: TRBJ2-2

cdr3_aa: CASSLGQFTNEQFF
cdr3_nt: TGTGCCAGCAGCTTGGGACAGTTTACCAATGAGCAGTTCTTC
d_call: -
v_call: TRBV5-6
clone_size: -
j_call: TRBJ2-1